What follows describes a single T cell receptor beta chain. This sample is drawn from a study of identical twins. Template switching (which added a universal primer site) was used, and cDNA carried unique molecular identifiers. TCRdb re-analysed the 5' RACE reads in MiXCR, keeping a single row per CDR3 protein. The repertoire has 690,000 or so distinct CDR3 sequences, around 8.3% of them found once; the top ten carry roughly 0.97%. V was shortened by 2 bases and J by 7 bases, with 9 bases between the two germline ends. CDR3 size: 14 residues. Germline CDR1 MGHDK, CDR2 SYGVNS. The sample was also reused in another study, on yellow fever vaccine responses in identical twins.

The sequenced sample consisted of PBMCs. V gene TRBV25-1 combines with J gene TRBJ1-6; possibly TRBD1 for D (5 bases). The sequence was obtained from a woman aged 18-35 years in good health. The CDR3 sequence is CASSEPRVNSPLHF. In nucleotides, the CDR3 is TGTGCCAGCAGTGAACCCAGGGTAAATTCACCCCTCCACTTT.